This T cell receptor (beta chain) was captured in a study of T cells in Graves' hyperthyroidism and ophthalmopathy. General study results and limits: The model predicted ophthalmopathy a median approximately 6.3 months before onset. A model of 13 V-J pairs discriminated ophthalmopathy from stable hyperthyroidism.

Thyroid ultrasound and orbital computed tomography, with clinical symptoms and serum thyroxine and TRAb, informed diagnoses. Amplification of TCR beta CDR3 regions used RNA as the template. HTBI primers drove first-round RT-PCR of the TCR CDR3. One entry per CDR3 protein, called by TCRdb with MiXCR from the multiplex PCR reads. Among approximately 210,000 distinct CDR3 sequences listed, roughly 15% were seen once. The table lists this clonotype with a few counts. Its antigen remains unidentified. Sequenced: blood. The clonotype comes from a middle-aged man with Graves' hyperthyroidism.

As DNA, the CDR3 is TGTGCCAGCAGCCTCGGACAGGGGGCTGAGCAGTTCTTC. It specifies CASSLGQGAEQFF. The chain has TRBV7-6 and TRBJ2-1; 11 bases align to TRBD1. Germline CDR1 and CDR2: SGHVS and FNYEAQ. The CDR3 runs 13 residues. Unmatched junction bases numbered 3, after V lost 5 bases and J lost 9 bases.